This is a list of T cell receptor beta chains from one sample in a study of T cell responses to AZD1222 COVID-19 vaccine. The table came from immunoSEQ multiplex PCR; TCRdb's copy has only in-frame clones and leaves some out. The sample records some 280,000 clones, 90% to 95% being singletons. The sample was peripheral blood, taken 28 days after the second AZD1222 dose. The receptors were gathered from an adult who received the AZD1222 COVID-19 vaccine. The CDR3 runs from the conserved cysteine through the conserved F or W. A D gene is named only where the DNA matches it firmly. Clone sizes are given selectively: once, few, many, or a class where the clone is expanded.

d_gene	v_gene	len	abundance	j_gene	CDR3aa	CDR3nt
NA	TRBV28	16	NA	TRBJ1-5	CASSGGGEDSNQPQHF	TGTGCCAGCAGTGGGGGAGGGGAAGATAGCAATCAGCCCCAGCATTTT
TRBD1	TRBV7-2	16	NA	TRBJ1-4	CASSLAPGQTPRGLFF	TGTGCCAGCAGCCTAGCCCCGGGACAGACCCCCCGTGGACTGTTTTTT
NA	TRBV27	14	NA	TRBJ2-7	CASSPTFESYEQYF	TGTGCCAGCAGTCCGACATTCGAGTCCTACGAGCAGTACTTC
NA	TRBV28	15	NA	TRBJ1-1	CASSLEGIYASEAFF	TGTGCCAGCAGTTTAGAGGGAATTTACGCGTCTGAAGCTTTCTTT
NA	TRBV19	16	NA	TRBJ2-2	CASSSGPGRVTGELFF	TGTGCCAGTAGTTCGGGCCCGGGCCGTGTCACCGGGGAGCTGTTTTTT
TRBD2	TRBV4-1	16	NA	TRBJ2-3	CASSQDPSGGRDTQYF	TGCGCCAGCAGCCAAGATCCTAGCGGGGGGCGGGATACGCAGTATTTT
NA	TRBV24-1	16	NA	TRBJ2-5	CATSGSIKGNQETQYF	TGTGCCACCAGTGGATCGATAAAGGGGAATCAAGAGACCCAGTACTTC
NA	TRBV19	17	NA	TRBJ2-2	CASSIAIGLADTGELFF	TGTGCCAGTAGTATAGCAATTGGGCTAGCCGACACCGGGGAGCTGTTTTTT
NA	TRBV29-1	13	NA	TRBJ2-2	CSVLTLYTGELFF	TGCAGCGTCCTTACCTTGTACACCGGGGAGCTGTTTTTT
NA	TRBV10-3	14	NA	TRBJ2-5	CAISESNGQETQYF	TGTGCCATCAGTGAGTCGAACGGACAAGAGACCCAGTACTTC
NA	TRBV19	14	NA	TRBJ1-2	CASSISWGADGYTF	TGTGCCAGTAGTATTTCATGGGGCGCGGATGGCTACACCTTC
NA	TRBV6-5	14	NA	TRBJ1-4	CASSSSRGDEKLFF	TGTGCCAGCAGTTCTAGCAGAGGGGATGAAAAACTGTTTTTT
NA	TRBV5-1	12	NA	TRBJ2-5	CASSQPAETQYF	TGCGCCAGCAGCCAACCCGCGGAGACCCAGTACTTC
NA	TRBV9	14	NA	TRBJ2-3	CASSVVPETNTQYF	TGTGCCAGCAGCGTAGTGCCCGAAACGAATACGCAGTATTTT
NA	TRBV28	16	NA	TRBJ2-7	CASSGAPKIGGFEQYF	TGTGCCAGCAGTGGGGCCCCGAAAATTGGGGGTTTCGAGCAGTACTTC
NA	TRBV7-2	13	NA	TRBJ2-1	CASSPGPTGEQFF	TGTGCCAGCAGCCCGGGGCCGACCGGGGAGCAGTTCTTC
TRBD1	TRBV28	15	NA	TRBJ1-4	CASSLGGTGGEKLFF	TGTGCCAGCAGTTTAGGAGGGACAGGGGGTGAAAAACTGTTTTTT
NA	TRBV3-1/TRBV3-2	16	NA	TRBJ2-3	CASSQGNGGGTDTQYF	TGTGCCAGCAGCCAAGGTAATGGAGGGGGCACAGATACGCAGTATTTT
TRBD1	TRBV7-6	17	NA	TRBJ1-4	CASSLSEGAKTNEKLFF	TGTGCCAGCAGCTTATCGGAGGGGGCGAAGACTAATGAAAAACTGTTTTTT
TRBD2	TRBV6-2/TRBV6-3	18	NA	TRBJ2-7	CASSYGRTSGRLSYEQYF	TGTGCCAGCAGTTACGGGCGGACTAGCGGGAGGCTTTCCTACGAGCAGTACTTC
TRBD2	TRBV5-1	17	NA	TRBJ2-5	CASSLGTSGRLQETQYF	TGCGCCAGCAGCTTGGGGACTAGCGGGAGACTCCAAGAGACCCAGTACTTC
NA	TRBV27	14	NA	TRBJ1-1	CASSLGVGGTEAFF	TGTGCCAGCAGTTTGGGTGTTGGGGGCACTGAAGCTTTCTTT
NA	TRBV5-6	14	NA	TRBJ2-7	CASSLDRHSYEQYF	TGTGCCAGCAGCTTGGACAGGCACTCCTACGAGCAGTACTTC
NA	TRBV7-9	15	NA	TRBJ2-2	CASSLGSLLSGELFF	TGTGCCAGCAGCTTAGGCTCTCTCCTCAGCGGGGAGCTGTTTTTT
NA	TRBV5-5	15	once	TRBJ2-2	CASSPDSLYTGELFF	TGTGCCAGCAGCCCCGACAGTCTTTACACCGGGGAGCTGTTTTTT
NA	TRBV7-9	16	NA	TRBJ2-6	CASSLTGQSGANVLTF	TGTGCCAGCAGCTTAACCGGACAGTCTGGGGCCAACGTCCTGACTTTC
NA	TRBV7-2	13	NA	TRBJ2-1	CASSPNWGNEQFF	TGTGCCAGCAGCCCAAACTGGGGGAATGAGCAGTTCTTC
TRBD2	TRBV6-5	14	NA	TRBJ2-2	CASTKRAGTGELFF	TGTGCCAGCACGAAAAGAGCGGGGACCGGGGAGCTGTTTTTT
NA	TRBV2	10	NA	TRBJ1-1	CASQDTEAFF	TGTGCCAGCCAAGACACTGAAGCTTTCTTT
TRBD1	TRBV28	14	NA	TRBJ2-3	CATRGYRGVDTQYF	TGTGCCACCAGAGGCTACAGGGGAGTAGATACGCAGTATTTT
TRBD1	TRBV4-1	17	NA	TRBJ2-2	CASSQGPGTGVTGELFF	TGCGCCAGCAGCCAAGGGCCCGGGACAGGGGTCACCGGGGAGCTGTTTTTT
TRBD1	TRBV2	12	NA	TRBJ2-3	CASKPGTATQYF	TGTGCCAGCAAGCCCGGGACAGCCACGCAGTATTTT
TRBD1	TRBV5-1	14	NA	TRBJ2-7	CASSFGTGFYEQYF	TGCGCCAGCAGCTTCGGGACAGGGTTTTACGAGCAGTACTTC
TRBD1	TRBV18	14	NA	TRBJ1-4	CASSTGDSNEKLFF	TGTGCCAGCTCCACGGGGGACAGCAATGAAAAACTGTTTTTT
TRBD1	TRBV6-1	14	NA	TRBJ1-5	CASSDTGGGQPQHF	TGTGCCAGCAGTGACACAGGGGGCGGTCAGCCCCAGCATTTT
NA	TRBV21-1	16	NA	TRBJ1-1	CASTQERRPRGTEAFF	TGTGCCAGCACTCAAGAAAGGAGGCCGAGGGGGACTGAAGCTTTCTTT
TRBD1	TRBV3-1/TRBV3-2	16	NA	TRBJ2-7	CASSQAGTGGFHEQYF	TGTGCCAGCAGCCAAGCCGGGACAGGGGGCTTCCACGAGCAGTACTTC
NA	TRBV15	15	NA	TRBJ1-1	CATSRDTQGNTEAFF	TGTGCCACCAGCAGAGATACACAGGGCAACACTGAAGCTTTCTTT